The 18 T cell receptor beta chains in this list originate from one sample, sequenced in a study of blood T cell repertoires in COVID-19 (dated by TCRdb to about 2020). The library relied on the immunoSEQ multiplex PCR assay. The source is immuneACCESS, and TCRdb retained only in-frame sequences with V and J called. Part of the clones is not carried over; for the studies checked, unresolved V genes explain less than half of this, and the remainder is unexplained. Recorded for this sample are 50,000 to 70,000 clones; approximately 90% of them occurred a single time. The ten largest clonotypes hold 7% to 10% of the sample. Input material: peripheral blood. These receptors originate from a woman aged 80 or older with active COVID-19.

This rearrangement joins TRBV10-1 to TRBJ2-2, with D perhaps matching TRBD2 (5 bases). V lost 6 bases and J 1 base, leaving 9 bases between the germline ends. Germline-derived CDR1 and CDR2 are WNHNN and SYGVQD (reference sequence). CDR3 length: 14 residues. CDR3 amino acids: CASSPSGNTGELFF. In DNA, the CDR3 is TGCGCCAGCAGCCCAAGCGGGAACACCGGGGAGCTGTTTTTT.

The chain recombines TRBV5-4 with TRBJ2-1; TRBD2 aligns across 9 bases. Germline assignment: CDR1 SGHNT and CDR2 YYREEE (reference sequence). CDR3 length equals 16 residues. Trimming at V came to 3 bases and at J to 4 bases, leaving 8 bases not matched to a gene. CDR3 loop: CASSSLAGRRYNEQFF. Here the CDR3 DNA reads TGTGCCAGCAGCTCGCTAGCGGGGAGGCGGTACAATGAGCAGTTCTTC.

V and J are TRBV19 and TRBJ2-1; 8 bases align to TRBD2. V trimming: 7 bases; J trimming: 0 bases; junction bases outside the gene matches: 5. CDR3 length equals 15 residues. CDR1 is LNHDA, CDR2 SQIVND, per germline (reference sequence). This CDR3 is CASNNAGGSYNEQFF. The CDR3 region has the DNA TGTGCCAGTAATAACGCGGGGGGCTCCTACAATGAGCAGTTCTTC.

The chain carries TRBV5-1 and TRBJ2-3, with 10 bases matching TRBD2. Trimming cost V 1 base and J 5 bases; bases outside gene matches: 4. Germline lookup yields CDR1 SGHRS and CDR2 YFSETQ. The CDR3 loop spans 15 amino acids. The CDR3 region is CASSLSASGRDTQYF. CDR3 nucleotide sequence: TGCGCCAGCAGCTTGTCTGCTAGCGGGAGAGATACGCAGTATTTT.

The gene calls are TRBV2 and TRBJ2-5; no definite D call. Trimming pared 6 bases from V and 5 bases from J, leaving 7 bases between. The CDR3 has 11 residues. Germline-derived CDR1 and CDR2 are SNHLY and FYNNEI. The CDR3 loop is CASSPVETQYF. CDR3 coding DNA: TGTGCCAGCAGCCCAGTGGAGACCCAGTACTTC. Full variable domain (outside the CDR3, taken from reference TRBV2 and TRBJ2-5): EPEVTQTPSHQVTQMGQEVILRCVPISNHLYFYWYRQILGQKVEFLVSFYNNEISEKSEIFDDQFSVERPDGSNFTLKIRSTKLEDSAMYFCASSPVETQYFGPGTRLLVL.

The V call is TRBV19, the J call TRBJ2-1; 7 bases line up with TRBD1. Unmatched junction bases numbered 10, after V lost 9 bases and J lost 2 bases. CDR3 length: 15 amino acids. Germline loops: CDR1 LNHDA, CDR2 SQIVND (reference sequence). CDR3 DNA: TGTGCCAGCCAGACCGGGACAGACCCCTACAATGAGCAGTTCTTC. Its translation: CASQTGTDPYNEQFF.

The genes are TRBV9 and TRBJ2-7, with TRBD1 matching over 9 bases. The CDR3 is made up of 17 amino acids. Germline loops: CDR1 SGDLS, CDR2 YYNGEE. Trimming at V came to 4 bases and at J to 1 base, leaving 12 bases not matched to a gene. In nucleotides, the CDR3 is TGTGCCAGCAGCAACCGGGACAGGGAGGTCGGGTCCTACGAGCAGTACGTC. This translates into CASSNRDREVGSYEQYV.

This chain links TRBV5-4 with TRBJ2-5; 8 bases align to TRBD2. Germline values: CDR1 SGHNT, CDR2 YYREEE (reference sequence). This CDR3 has 16 amino acids. Germline trimming cut 4 bases from V and 2 bases from J; bases unmatched to any gene: 10. The CDR3 DNA is TGTGCCAGCAGCCGCGTAAGCGGGGGAGATCAAGAGACCCAGTACTTC. Its translation is CASSRVSGGDQETQYF.

This clone came up once. The chain carries TRBV19 and TRBJ1-3; D may be TRBD1 (6 bases). Per the germline V gene, CDR1 is LNHDA and CDR2 is SQIVND (reference sequence). This CDR3 spans 15 amino acids. Trimming pared 4 bases from V and 1 base from J, leaving 11 bases between. The CDR3 spells CASSTPTGSGNTIYF. In DNA, the CDR3 is TGTGCCAGTAGTACTCCAACAGGGTCTGGAAACACCATATATTTT.

This clone has only one observation. The chain joins TRBV6-6 to TRBJ1-1; tentatively, D is TRBD1 (5 bases). With 5 bases removed from V and 3 bases from J, the gap between germline ends came to 7 bases. The CDR3 is 12 amino acids. Germline V gene data show CDR1 as MNHNY and CDR2 as SVGAGI (reference sequence). CDR3 in DNA: TGTGCCAGCAGTAAACAGGACACTGAAGCTTTCTTT. It yields the protein CASSKQDTEAFF.

This clone was counted a single time. The gene calls are TRBV5-4 and TRBJ2-5; 11 nucleotides align to TRBD1. The CDR3 contains 17 residues. The trim removed 4 bases at V and 4 bases at J, leaving 12 bases unmatched. Germline CDR1 SGHNT, CDR2 YYREEE (reference sequence). The CDR3 nucleotides read TGTGCCAGCAGCCCCCGAAGTGGACAGGGGGCTTTAGAGACCCAGTACTTC. Residues: CASSPRSGQGALETQYF.

This chain links TRBV7-9 with TRBJ1-6, with 7 bases matching TRBD1. The CDR3 extends over 15 amino acids. Germline assignment: CDR1 SEHNR and CDR2 FQNEAQ (reference sequence). J gave up 5 bases and V 5 bases, and 6 bases lay outside the gene matches. CDR3 protein: CASSLGTADNSPLHF. CDR3 sequence (DNA): TGTGCCAGCAGCCTGGGGACAGCGGATAATTCACCCCTCCACTTT.

The gene calls are TRBV19 and TRBJ2-7; D perhaps matches TRBD2 (6 bases). CDR3 length: 14 residues. V lost 6 bases, J lost 0 bases, and 12 bases lay in between. Germline CDR1 reads LNHDA; CDR2 reads SQIVND (reference sequence). Here the CDR3 reads CASRERASSYEQYF. In DNA, the CDR3 is TGTGCCAGTAGGGAGCGGGCGAGCTCCTACGAGCAGTACTTC.

V and J are TRBV5-6 and TRBJ1-6; TRBD1 is a possible D gene (6 bases). Germline CDR1 reads SGHDT; CDR2 reads YYEEEE. The CDR3 consists of 15 residues. The ends were cut back, 4 bases at V and 5 bases at J, with 13 bases in the middle. The CDR3 sequence is CASSGGRENNSPLHF. The CDR3, as DNA: TGTGCCAGCAGCGGGGGGCGGGAGAATAATTCACCCCTCCACTTT.

This clone came up a few times. The chain carries TRBV27 and TRBJ1-6; 7 bases are shared with TRBD1. Looked up from germline, CDR1 is MNHEY and CDR2 is SMNVEV (reference sequence). Trimming took 4 bases from V and 6 from J; bases not matched to a gene: 0. The CDR3 loop spans 13 amino acids. CDR3 DNA: TGTGCCAGCAGTTGGGACAGTAATTCACCCCTCCACTTT. Protein: CASSWDSNSPLHF.

V and J are TRBV2 and TRBJ1-5; 8 bases align to TRBD1. The CDR3 spans 15 residues. V lost 5 bases to trimming and J lost 6 bases; unmatched junction nucleotides: 9. The germline gives CDR1 SNHLY, CDR2 FYNNEI. The DNA of the CDR3 is TGTGCCAGCAGTAAACAGGGGGGGCTAGGTCAGCCCCAGCATTTT. Translated, it gives CASSKQGGLGQPQHF.

This clone occurred a few times. V usage is TRBV5-4 and J usage is TRBJ1-1; D gene unclear. V shed 2 bases and J shed 0 bases, with 2 bases lying between them. The CDR3 totals 12 residues. CDR1 and CDR2 (germline): SGHNT, YYREEE (reference sequence). The DNA for the CDR3 is TGTGCCAGCAGCTTCGTGAACACTGAAGCTTTCTTT. This gives the protein CASSFVNTEAFF.

The chain recombines TRBV11-3 with TRBJ2-5; 9 bases match TRBD2. The CDR3 extends over 17 amino acids. Germline lookup yields CDR1 SGHNT and CDR2 YENEEA. V was pared by 8 bases and J by 4 bases, with 17 bases of the junction left unmatched. CDR3 sequence (DNA): TGTGCCAGCGGTTGGGGGGCCCGGCGGGAGGGCGGAGAGACCCAGTACTTC. Protein: CASGWGARREGGETQYF.